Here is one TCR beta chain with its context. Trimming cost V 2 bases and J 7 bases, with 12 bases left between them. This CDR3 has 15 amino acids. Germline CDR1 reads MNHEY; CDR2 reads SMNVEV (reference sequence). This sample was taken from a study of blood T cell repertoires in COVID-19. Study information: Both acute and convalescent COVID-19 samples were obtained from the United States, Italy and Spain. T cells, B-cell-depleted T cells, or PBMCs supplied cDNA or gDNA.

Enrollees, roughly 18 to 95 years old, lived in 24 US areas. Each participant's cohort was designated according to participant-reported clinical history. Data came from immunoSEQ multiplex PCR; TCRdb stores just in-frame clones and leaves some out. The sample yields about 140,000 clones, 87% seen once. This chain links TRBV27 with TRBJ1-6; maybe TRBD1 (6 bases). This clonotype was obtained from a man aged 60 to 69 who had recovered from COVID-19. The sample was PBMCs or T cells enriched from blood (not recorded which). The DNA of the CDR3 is TGTGCCAGCAGTTTAAGAGGACAGAGAAATTCACCCCTCCACTTT. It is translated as CASSLRGQRNSPLHF.